This is a list of T cell receptor beta chains from one sample in a study of T-cell memory formation after mild COVID-19. TCRdb re-called the 5' RACE reads through MiXCR, storing one row per CDR3 protein. The sample includes 70,000 to 95,000 distinct CDR3 sequences, roughly 13% of them seen just once. The sequenced sample consisted of PBMCs or a T cell subset sorted from them (not recorded which). Receptor source: a man younger than 35 who had mild COVID-19 (a few samples of this study predate the infection). Cell type and time point are not known. The CDR3 runs from the conserved cysteine through the conserved F or W. A D gene is named only where the DNA matches it firmly. Some rows mark clone size as missing; the rest say once, few, many or name a class of expanded clone.

clone size: many; D gene: TRBD1; V gene: TRBV7-9; J gene: TRBJ1-5; CDR3 DNA: TGTGCCAGCAGCGATACAGGGGGAAATCAGCCCCAGCATTTT; CDR3 protein: CASSDTGGNQPQHF
clone size: -; D gene: -; V gene: TRBV7-9; J gene: TRBJ1-5; CDR3 DNA: TGTGCCAGCAGCTTAGGAGCAGCCAATCAGCCCCAGCATTTT; CDR3 protein: CASSLGAANQPQHF
clone size: few; D gene: TRBD1; V gene: TRBV29-1; J gene: TRBJ2-7; CDR3 DNA: TGCAGCGTTTGGGGGGACAGGGCCTACGAGCAGTACTTC; CDR3 protein: CSVWGDRAYEQYF
clone size: few; D gene: -; V gene: TRBV6-5; J gene: TRBJ1-2; CDR3 DNA: TGTGCCAGCAGTTACTCATGGGATTTGGACTATGGCTACACCTTC; CDR3 protein: CASSYSWDLDYGYTF
clone size: -; D gene: -; V gene: TRBV10-3; J gene: TRBJ2-5; CDR3 DNA: TGTGCCATCAGTGAGTCCGGGAGTTTGCAGACCCAGTACTTC; CDR3 protein: CAISESGSLQTQYF
clone size: -; D gene: -; V gene: TRBV12-3/TRBV12-4; J gene: TRBJ1-2; CDR3 DNA: TGTGCCAGCAGGACGGGTGGGGGAGGCTACACCTTC; CDR3 protein: CASRTGGGGYTF
clone size: few; D gene: -; V gene: TRBV4-1; J gene: TRBJ1-4; CDR3 DNA: TGCGCCAGCAGCCAAGATACCGGACTAGGTGAAAAACTGTTTTTT; CDR3 protein: CASSQDTGLGEKLFF
clone size: once; D gene: -; V gene: TRBV12-3/TRBV12-4; J gene: TRBJ1-5; CDR3 DNA: TGTGCCAGCAGTTTGTCCCGGGAGGGTCAGCCCCAGCATTTT; CDR3 protein: CASSLSREGQPQHF
clone size: many; D gene: -; V gene: TRBV5-1; J gene: TRBJ2-7; CDR3 DNA: TGCGCCAGCAGCCCGGCCCAATTCGCGGATATCGAGCAGTACTTC; CDR3 protein: CASSPAQFADIEQYF
clone size: many; D gene: -; V gene: TRBV4-3; J gene: TRBJ2-5; CDR3 DNA: TGCGCCAGCAGCCAACCAGGGGAAGAGACCCAGTACTTC; CDR3 protein: CASSQPGEETQYF
clone size: -; D gene: -; V gene: TRBV11-3; J gene: TRBJ2-1; CDR3 DNA: TGTGCCAGCAGCTTGGCCGGATGGGGAAATGAGCAGTTCTTC; CDR3 protein: CASSLAGWGNEQFF
clone size: -; D gene: -; V gene: TRBV5-1; J gene: TRBJ1-1; CDR3 DNA: TGCGCCAGCAGCCCGACAGCTAACACTGAAGCTTTCTTT; CDR3 protein: CASSPTANTEAFF
clone size: few; D gene: -; V gene: TRBV4-1; J gene: TRBJ2-3; CDR3 DNA: TGCGCCAGCAGCCAAGAGGGAGACCCCACAGATACGCAGTATTTT; CDR3 protein: CASSQEGDPTDTQYF
clone size: -; D gene: -; V gene: TRBV12-3/TRBV12-4; J gene: TRBJ1-5; CDR3 DNA: TGTGCCAGCAGTTTGAGTCGGCAGGGGCCCAATAGCAATCAGCCCCAGCATTTT; CDR3 protein: CASSLSRQGPNSNQPQHF
clone size: -; D gene: -; V gene: TRBV6-2/TRBV6-3; J gene: TRBJ2-5; CDR3 DNA: TGTGCCAGTAAGGGTGGCAATCAAGAGACCCAGTACTTC; CDR3 protein: CASKGGNQETQYF
clone size: -; D gene: -; V gene: TRBV12-3/TRBV12-4; J gene: TRBJ1-1; CDR3 DNA: TGTGCCAGCAGTTTAGGGATGAACACTGAAGCTTTCTTT; CDR3 protein: CASSLGMNTEAFF
clone size: -; D gene: -; V gene: TRBV7-2; J gene: TRBJ1-2; CDR3 DNA: TGTGCCAGCAGCTTTACATCGCCCGGACCCTATGGCTACACCTTC; CDR3 protein: CASSFTSPGPYGYTF
clone size: -; D gene: TRBD2; V gene: TRBV7-9; J gene: TRBJ2-3; CDR3 DNA: TGTGCCAGCAGGATAGCGGGATACCCAGATACGCAGTATTTT; CDR3 protein: CASRIAGYPDTQYF
clone size: -; D gene: -; V gene: TRBV25-1; J gene: TRBJ2-7; CDR3 DNA: TGTGCCAGCAGTGTGACCTTGGGCGAGCAGTACTTC; CDR3 protein: CASSVTLGEQYF
clone size: -; D gene: -; V gene: TRBV28; J gene: TRBJ1-1; CDR3 DNA: TGTGCCAGCAGTTTCCAGACCGATATGAACACTGAAGCTTTCTTT; CDR3 protein: CASSFQTDMNTEAFF
clone size: many; D gene: -; V gene: TRBV9; J gene: TRBJ2-7; CDR3 DNA: TGTGCCAGCAGTCCTTCGGAGGGAATACCCTTTCCCTACGAGCAGTACTTC; CDR3 protein: CASSPSEGIPFPYEQYF
clone size: -; D gene: -; V gene: TRBV12-3/TRBV12-4; J gene: TRBJ1-1; CDR3 DNA: TGTGCCAGTTCCGAGGGGTCTGAAGCTTTCTTT; CDR3 protein: CASSEGSEAFF
clone size: few; D gene: -; V gene: TRBV4-1; J gene: TRBJ2-7; CDR3 DNA: TGCGCCAGCAGCCAAGTGCTGGGGTCTACCTACGAGCAGTACTTC; CDR3 protein: CASSQVLGSTYEQYF
clone size: few; D gene: TRBD1; V gene: TRBV7-6; J gene: TRBJ1-3; CDR3 DNA: TGTGCCAGCGGGGACAGGGGAGGGTTCGGAAACACCATATATTTT; CDR3 protein: CASGDRGGFGNTIYF
clone size: -; D gene: -; V gene: TRBV18; J gene: TRBJ1-1; CDR3 DNA: TGTGCCAGCTCACCGGGCAGGGGGAACACTGAAGCTTTCTTT; CDR3 protein: CASSPGRGNTEAFF
clone size: -; D gene: -; V gene: TRBV3-1; J gene: TRBJ2-6; CDR3 DNA: TGTGCCAGCAGCCAACGGACAGTCTCTGGGGCCAACGTCCTGACTTTC; CDR3 protein: CASSQRTVSGANVLTF